One and the same sample provided the 28 T cell receptor beta chains below, sequenced in a study of T cells in Graves' hyperthyroidism and ophthalmopathy. TCR beta CDR3 regions were amplified from RNA transcripts. TCR CDR3 regions were first amplified by RT-PCR with HTBI primers. TCRdb recomputed calls from the multiplex PCR reads with MiXCR, one row per CDR3 protein. The profile covers more than 500,000 distinct CDR3 sequences, with about 14% appearing a single time and 3.5% to 4.5% taken by the ten largest. Sequenced material: blood. These receptor sequences come from a woman aged 40 to 50 with Graves' ophthalmopathy.

This clonotype was recorded many times. The chain recombines TRBV6-2 or TRBV6-3 with TRBJ1-2; D remains unclear. This CDR3 spans 13 amino acids. CDR1 MNHEY and CDR2 SVGEGT come from the germline V gene. V lost 3 bases to trimming and J lost 6 bases, with 11 bases between them. CDR3 region: CASSYATKDGYTF. CDR3 sequence (DNA): TGTGCCAGCAGTTATGCGACAAAGGATGGCTACACCTTC.

In its sample, this clonotype was seen many times. The chain recombines TRBV27 with TRBJ1-6; D is uncertain. V shed 1 base and J shed 7 bases, with 14 bases lying between them. This CDR3 has 16 residues. CDR1 is MNHEY and CDR2 is SMNVEV in the germline V gene (reference sequence). This CDR3 reads CASSLWGGVYNSPLHF. The CDR3 nucleotides read TGTGCCAGCAGTTTATGGGGAGGAGTATACAATTCACCCCTCCACTTT.

This clonotype appeared many times. J is TRBJ2-7 and V is TRBV6-1; TRBD1 matches at 12 bases. The CDR3 covers 15 residues. The V and J ends lost 6 bases and 3 bases, in that order; junction bases with no gene match: 6. The germline CDR1 and CDR2 sequences are MNHNS and SASEGT. The CDR3 loop reads CASRSGQGALYEQYF. CDR3 in DNA: TGTGCCAGCAGATCGGGACAGGGGGCTCTCTACGAGCAGTACTTC.

At least ten counts were recorded for this clonotype. V usage is TRBV7-9 and J usage is TRBJ2-7; perhaps TRBD1 as D (6 bases). CDR1 is SEHNR, CDR2 FQNEAQ, per germline (reference sequence). The length of the CDR3 is 14 residues. The V end was cut by 4 bases, the J end by 1 base, with 11 bases between. CDR3 in amino acids: CASSSFTGSYEQYF. DNA for the CDR3: TGTGCCAGCAGCTCGTTCACAGGGTCCTACGAGCAGTACTTC.

This clonotype was seen at least ten times. This chain connects TRBV28 to TRBJ2-2; a weak D match, TRBD2 (5 bases). V shed 8 bases and J shed 4 bases, with 8 bases lying between them. From germline, CDR1 is MDHEN and CDR2 SYDVKM. The CDR3 is 12 amino acids. CDR3 loop: CASRDLTGELFF. Here the CDR3 DNA reads TGTGCCAGCCGGGATCTCACCGGGGAGCTGTTTTTT. The variable domain in full, with the rest retrieved from reference TRBV28 and TRBJ2-2, is DVKVTQSSRYLVKRTGEKVFLECVQDMDHENMFWYRQDPGLGLRLIYFSYDVKMKEKGDIPEGYSVSREKKERFSLILESASTNQTSMYLCASRDLTGELFFGEGSRLTVL.

This clonotype occurred many times. The V gene is TRBV7-8, the J gene TRBJ2-7, with D perhaps matching TRBD2 (5 bases). CDR1 and CDR2 from the germline V gene are SGHVS and FQNEAQ. The CDR3 runs to 14 residues. Between the trimmed V and J ends, which lost 5 bases and 2 bases, there was a span of 13 bases. The CDR3 reads CASSASRGTYEQYF. DNA for the CDR3: TGTGCCAGCAGCGCGTCCCGGGGAACCTACGAGCAGTACTTC.

J is TRBJ1-1 and V is TRBV20-1; tentatively, D is TRBD1 (6 bases). The CDR3 runs 14 residues. Germline assignment: CDR1 DFQATT and CDR2 SNEGSKA (reference sequence). Trimming removed 1 base at V and 0 bases at J, with 9 bases between. In DNA, the CDR3 is TGCAGTGCTAGAGTAAGGACAGTGAACACTGAAGCTTTCTTT. It encodes CSARVRTVNTEAFF.

This clonotype showed up just a few times. This chain connects TRBV28 to TRBJ1-6; no definite D call. V lost 8 bases, J lost 10 bases, and 12 bases lay in between. This CDR3 is 12 amino acids long. Germline V gives CDR1 MDHEN, CDR2 SYDVKM. CDR3 protein: CASGQAESPLHF. CDR3 DNA: TGTGCCAGCGGGCAGGCGGAATCACCCCTCCACTTT. The whole variable domain, remainder taken from reference TRBV28 and TRBJ1-6, is DVKVTQSSRYLVKRTGEKVFLECVQDMDHENMFWYRQDPGLGLRLIYFSYDVKMKEKGDIPEGYSVSREKKERFSLILESASTNQTSMYLCASGQAESPLHFGNGTRLTVT.

The chain links TRBV3-1 to TRBJ2-5, with D possibly matching TRBD2 (6 bases). V was shortened by 1 base and J by 5 bases, with 23 bases between the two germline ends. This CDR3 comprises 18 residues. Germline V gene data show CDR1 as LGHDT and CDR2 as YNNKEL (reference sequence). The CDR3 is CASSQGWSSDTGGETQYF. The DNA for the CDR3 is TGTGCCAGCAGCCAAGGTTGGAGCTCGGACACCGGAGGGGAGACCCAGTACTTC.

This clonotype was seen repeatedly, ten times or more. The chain uses TRBV6-2 or TRBV6-3 and TRBJ2-7; either TRBD1 or TRBD2 may supply D (6 bases each). Germline CDR1 and CDR2: MNHEY and SVGEGT. Trimming removed 0 bases at V and 3 bases at J, with 15 bases between. The CDR3 spans 16 residues. The DNA for the CDR3 is TGTGCCAGCAGTTACTCGGAGGATAAGGGGGGCTACGAGCAGTACTTC. Protein sequence: CASSYSEDKGGYEQYF.

This clonotype was seen repeatedly, ten times or more. The chain links TRBV2 to TRBJ2-7; D call uncertain. The CDR3 runs 15 residues. Trimming took off 0 bases at V and 4 bases at J, with 13 bases between the two ends. CDR1 and CDR2 from the germline V gene are SNHLY and FYNNEI. The CDR3 coding sequence is TGTGCCAGCAGTGAAGCCTCGGACGAAACTTACGAGCAGTACTTC. Its protein product is CASSEASDETYEQYF.

This clonotype was detected ten times or more. This sequence joins TRBV5-1 and TRBJ2-2, with 9 bases identical to TRBD1. The germline V gene has CDR1 SGHRS and CDR2 YFSETQ. The CDR3 sequence is 15 residues long. The V segment lost 3 bases and the J segment 4 bases; nucleotides outside the gene matches: 4. The CDR3 is CASSSVTGGTGELFF. The CDR3 DNA is TGCGCCAGCAGCTCCGTGACAGGGGGCACCGGGGAGCTGTTTTTT.

This clonotype occurred many times. This chain connects TRBV30 to TRBJ1-5; D gene unclear. V was cut by 0 bases and J by 7 bases, with 13 bases left in between. The CDR3 loop spans 14 amino acids. Germline loops: CDR1 GTSNPN, CDR2 SVGIG (reference sequence). CDR3 in amino acids: CAWSVSSPKQPQHF. For the CDR3, the DNA is TGTGCCTGGAGTGTAAGTAGTCCAAAACAGCCCCAGCATTTT.

In its sample, this clonotype was seen a few times. The chain has TRBV13 and TRBJ2-2; D is uncertain. The CDR3 loop spans 12 amino acids. The germline V gene has CDR1 PRHDT and CDR2 FYEKMQ (reference sequence). Trimming shortened V by 5 bases and J by 6 bases, and 7 bases separated the two germline ends. The CDR3 DNA reads as TGTGCCAGCAGCAACAGTTCCGGGGAGCTGTTTTTT. Its protein product is CASSNSSGELFF.

Ten or more counts support this clonotype. The CDR3 region has the DNA TGTGCCAGCTCACCGACAGCGCAAAACACTGAAGCTTTCTTT. It specifies CASSPTAQNTEAFF. V usage is TRBV18 and J usage is TRBJ1-1; perhaps TRBD1 as D (5 bases). CDR3 length equals 14 residues. V was shortened by 3 bases and J by 2 bases, with 10 bases between the two germline ends. CDR1 is KGHSH, CDR2 LQKENI, per germline.

The sample holds a few counts of this clonotype. The chain employs TRBV20-1 and TRBJ1-5; no clear D. CDR1 DFQATT and CDR2 SNEGSKA come from the germline V gene (reference sequence). The CDR3 is 14 residues long. Trimming stripped 6 bases from V and 2 bases from J, with 14 bases between. The CDR3 nucleotides read TGCAGTGCCCTACCTCCTGGGGGCAATCAGCCCCAGCATTTT. It codes for CSALPPGGNQPQHF.

The genes are TRBV6-5 and TRBJ2-7, with 14 positions matching TRBD2. This CDR3 is built from 16 residues. Trimming at V came to 4 bases and at J to 3 bases, leaving 5 bases not matched to a gene. Germline CDR1 is MNHEY and CDR2 is SVGAGI. The CDR3: CASSSGTSGSIYEQYF. The CDR3 DNA is TGTGCCAGCAGTTCCGGGACTAGCGGGAGTATCTACGAGCAGTACTTC.

This clonotype was detected many times. The chain carries TRBV28 and TRBJ2-7, with D hard to call. The germline V gene encodes CDR1 MDHEN and CDR2 SYDVKM. The CDR3 contains 13 residues. Trimming cost V 4 bases and J 0 bases, with 7 bases left between them. The DNA for the CDR3 is TGTGCCAGCAGTTACCCCGCCTCCTACGAGCAGTACTTC. It codes for CASSYPASYEQYF.

This clonotype was recorded many times. The chain couples TRBV4-1 to TRBJ2-7, with 11 bases aligning to TRBD1. V was pared by 4 bases and J by 7 bases, with 12 bases of the junction left unmatched. CDR1 and CDR2 from the germline V gene are MGHRA and YSYEKL. This CDR3 is built from 16 residues. The CDR3 coding sequence is TGCGCCAGCAGCCCGTTCCTAGGACAGGGGGCGAGGGAGCAGTACTTC. It encodes CASSPFLGQGAREQYF.

The V gene is TRBV6-5, the J gene TRBJ1-2; D perhaps matches TRBD1 (5 bases). Germline V gives CDR1 MNHEY, CDR2 SVGAGI. V shed 2 bases and J shed 5 bases, with 12 bases lying between them. The CDR3 totals 14 residues. The CDR3 sequence: CASSYRQGGYGYTF. The CDR3 nucleotides are TGTGCCAGCAGTTACAGGCAGGGCGGGTATGGCTACACCTTC.

This clonotype showed up many times. The chain joins TRBV27 to TRBJ1-2, with D possibly matching TRBD1 (6 bases). Trimming removed 6 bases at V and 3 bases at J, with 14 bases between. Germline V lookup: CDR1 MNHEY, CDR2 SMNVEV (reference sequence). The CDR3 extends over 14 amino acids. In DNA form, the CDR3 reads TGTGCCAGCAGAAGCAGGGGTTCGGACTATGGCTACACCTTC. Its translation is CASRSRGSDYGYTF.

This clonotype showed up many times. This rearrangement joins TRBV12-3 or TRBV12-4 to TRBJ1-6, with D possibly matching TRBD1 (6 bases). V was trimmed by 7 bases and J by 6 bases, leaving 16 bases between them. The CDR3 extends over 15 amino acids. The CDR3 region is CASTLGGIGNSPLHF. For the CDR3, the DNA is TGTGCCAGCACCCTAGGGGGGATCGGTAATTCACCCCTCCACTTT.

In its sample, this clonotype was seen a few times. J is TRBJ1-1 and V is TRBV5-7, with no clear D. TRBV5-7 is marked as an open reading frame, function uncertain. CDR3 length equals 13 residues. V gave up 2 bases and J gave up 8 bases, with 13 bases separating them. CDR3 region: CASSLRISFEAFF. The CDR3 coding sequence is TGTGCCAGCAGCTTAAGAATTTCCTTCGAAGCTTTCTTT.

This clonotype has a count of ten or more. J is TRBJ2-2 and V is TRBV12-3 or TRBV12-4, with a tentative D call TRBD1 (5 bases). V lost 2 bases and J 9 bases, leaving 10 bases between the germline ends. CDR3 length: 13 amino acids. CDR3 DNA sequence: TGTGCCAGCAGTTTAAAGGGGCAGCGGGAGCTGTTTTTT. Encoded protein: CASSLKGQRELFF.

This clonotype was seen more than once but under ten times. This chain joins TRBV27 and TRBJ2-3; 7 positions agree with TRBD1. The CDR3 length is 15 residues. CDR1 is MNHEY and CDR2 is SMNVEV in the germline V gene (reference sequence). Trimming cost V 3 bases and J 1 base; bases outside gene matches: 4. The CDR3 DNA reads as TGTGCCAGCAGTTTCCCCGGGACAGGCACAGATACGCAGTATTTT. Protein sequence: CASSFPGTGTDTQYF.

This clonotype occurred many times. The CDR3 protein is CASSSYLAGAETQYF. In DNA, the CDR3 is TGTGCCAGCAGCTCCTACCTAGCGGGAGCAGAGACCCAGTACTTC. The chain links TRBV7-2 to TRBJ2-5, with 10 bases matching TRBD2. The CDR3 has 15 amino acids. Germline CDR1 reads SGHTA; CDR2 reads FQGNSA. V was clipped by 4 bases and J by 4 bases; unmatched bases: 6.

In this sample, this clonotype turned up many times. V is TRBV25-1 and J is TRBJ2-1; TRBD1 matches 9 bases. With 4 bases clipped from V and 4 bases from J, the junction kept 8 bases outside the gene matches. Germline values: CDR1 MGHDK, CDR2 SYGVNS. The CDR3 is made up of 16 amino acids. As DNA, the CDR3 is TGTGCCAGCAGTGCCCGAAGGGACAGGGCGTACAATGAGCAGTTCTTC. Translated: CASSARRDRAYNEQFF.

This rearrangement joins TRBV6-2 or TRBV6-3 to TRBJ2-5; no clear D gene. Trimming stripped 2 bases from V and 5 bases from J, with 9 bases between. CDR3 length: 13 residues. Per germline, CDR1 MNHEY and CDR2 SVGEGT. Here the CDR3 DNA reads TGTGCCAGCAGTTACGAGCTAGACGAGACCCAGTACTTC. It translates to CASSYELDETQYF.